The clone carrying this TCR beta chain was seen repeatedly, ten times or more. The record originates from a study of prognosis after radiotherapy for stage I lung cancer. Across the whole study: Enrolled patients had stage I non-small cell lung cancer and entered the cohort between 2018 and early 2019.

Multiplex PCR, run in two rounds, amplified TCR beta CDR3 from genomic DNA. First-round PCR amplification was performed with primers specific to each TRBV and TRBJ gene. Amplification in the second PCR round was performed with universal primers. MiXCR was run by TCRdb on the multiplex PCR reads, yielding one entry per CDR3 protein. The sample carries tens of thousands of distinct CDR3 sequences, about 41% recorded once. The sequence was obtained from a donor aged 50 or older with non-small cell lung cancer. Here the sequenced sample was PBMCs, taken before or after stereotactic body radiation therapy (not recorded which).

CDR3 nucleotide sequence: TGTGCCAGCAGCCAAGAGTCCGCAGATACGCAGTATTTT. This sequence encodes CASSQESADTQYF. The J gene is TRBJ2-3, the V gene TRBV3-1; D not certain. CDR1 is LGHDT, CDR2 YNNKEL, per germline (reference sequence). Deletions cut 0 bases from V and 4 bases from J, with 5 bases between. CDR3 length equals 13 residues.